This T cell receptor beta chain appears in the sequencing data of a study of cytomegalovirus exposure and HLA in healthy donors. The overall study: The 110 or so validation repertoires were produced on the same platform as the approximately 670 repertoires of the first cohort. This was reported in a later analysis.

Some clones are missing from TCRdb's copy, which holds only in-frame ones; the method was immunoSEQ multiplex PCR. The sample contains about 200,000 clones, 86% of which appear only once. With regard to this clone: Antigen: not known.

Findings and limits, study-wide: The authors listed 150 to 200 TCR beta chains as cytomegalovirus-associated. Confirmation in vitro established that a few CMV-associated chains were specific for CMV antigens. While the bulk of TCR sequences proved rare, some public TCRs turned up in many donors.

The TCR sequence derives from a woman younger than 30 in good health and CMV-seronegative. The specimen was PBMCs.

Here the CDR3 DNA reads TGCGCCAGCAGCCCACGGACAGGGGGCGGTGAGACCCAGTACTTC. Amino acids: CASSPRTGGGETQYF. V is TRBV5-1 and J is TRBJ2-5; 11 bases agree with TRBD1. The CDR3 totals 15 residues. The germline gives CDR1 SGHRS, CDR2 YFSETQ. The V segment lost 4 bases and the J segment 5 bases; nucleotides outside the gene matches: 7.